The 21 T cell receptor beta chains presented below share a single source sample, sequenced in a study of blood T cell repertoires in COVID-19. The method was immunoSEQ multiplex PCR; TCRdb's version includes in-frame clones alone and lacks a portion of them. The sample gives fewer than 200,000 clones, about four fifths of which show up once; around 6.9% is in the top ten. The sequenced material came from peripheral blood. Receptors were obtained from a man aged 60-69 years with acute or convalescent COVID-19.

The chain uses TRBV14 and TRBJ1-2; D might be TRBD1 (6 bases). The V gene's germline CDR1 is SGHDN and CDR2 FVKESK. The CDR3 is made up of 15 amino acids. V gave up 4 bases and J gave up 3 bases, with 15 bases separating them. CDR3 loop: CASSPARTAYYGYTF. The CDR3 coding sequence is TGTGCCAGCAGCCCCGCCAGGACAGCCTACTATGGCTACACCTTC.

V and J are TRBV19 and TRBJ1-1; D is possibly TRBD1 (6 bases). The V end lost 6 bases, the J end lost 4 bases, and 15 bases lay between the germline ends. The CDR3 length is 14 residues. Germline-derived CDR1 and CDR2 are LNHDA and SQIVND (reference sequence). CDR3 DNA sequence: TGTGCCAGTAGCCCGGAAGGGGGAACCACTGAAGCTTTCTTT. Protein: CASSPEGGTTEAFF.

V usage is TRBV7-2 and J usage is TRBJ2-2; possibly TRBD1 for D (5 bases). CDR1 SGHTA and CDR2 FQGNSA come from the germline V gene. Trimming cost V 1 base and J 3 bases, with 18 bases left between them. The CDR3 has 18 residues. The CDR3 region has the DNA TGTGCCAGCAGCTTAGTTCCAAAGGGGCCCCCTTACACCGGGGAGCTGTTTTTT. Translating it yields CASSLVPKGPPYTGELFF.

The chain joins TRBV25-1 to TRBJ2-5; D not certain. Trimming removed 5 bases from V and 4 bases from J, with 14 bases in between. Germline V gives CDR1 MGHDK, CDR2 SYGVNS. The CDR3 sequence is 14 residues long. CDR3 bases: TGTGCCAGCAGTCCGAGCCGCGGTCCAGAGACCCAGTACTTC. Translation gives CASSPSRGPETQYF.

V and J are TRBV18 and TRBJ2-6; 7 positions match TRBD1. The length of the CDR3 is 16 residues. Germline CDR1 and CDR2: KGHSH and LQKENI. The trim removed 2 bases at V and 2 bases at J, leaving 3 bases unmatched. This CDR3 reads CASSPTGVAGANVLTF. The DNA for the CDR3 is TGTGCCAGCTCACCAACAGGGGTCGCTGGGGCCAACGTCCTGACTTTC.

The rearrangement links TRBV19 to TRBJ2-1, with 9 bases lining up with TRBD2. Germline trimming cut 2 bases from V and 4 bases from J; bases unmatched to any gene: 3. Germline V lookup: CDR1 LNHDA, CDR2 SQIVND (reference sequence). This CDR3 is built from 15 residues. This CDR3 reads CASSIIAGEYNEQFF. As DNA, the CDR3 is TGTGCCAGTAGTATAATAGCGGGGGAATACAATGAGCAGTTCTTC.

The chain employs TRBV24-1 and TRBJ2-3; tentative D call: TRBD1 (6 bases). The CDR3 sequence is 17 residues long. Per the germline V gene, CDR1 is KGHDR and CDR2 is SFDVKD. Trimming removed 4 bases at V and 6 bases at J, with 22 bases between. CDR3 coding DNA: TGTGCCACCAGTGACAGGCCACAGGGTAGTAGGCGGGATACGCAGTATTTT. Protein: CATSDRPQGSRRDTQYF.

V and J are TRBV6-2 or TRBV6-3 and TRBJ2-3; 9 bases map to TRBD1. Trimming removed 3 bases from V and 4 bases from J; junction bases left unmatched: 8. There are 16 residues in the CDR3. Per germline, CDR1 MNHEY and CDR2 SVGEGT. The CDR3 reads CASSYNPGQGSDTQYF. As DNA, the CDR3 is TGTGCCAGCAGTTATAATCCGGGACAGGGCTCAGATACGCAGTATTTT.

V is TRBV4-2 and J is TRBJ2-1, with TRBD2 matching over 7 bases. CDR3 length equals 17 residues. Trimming removed 0 bases from V and 0 bases from J; junction bases left unmatched: 5. Germline CDR1 reads LGHNA; CDR2 reads YNFKEQ. CDR3 coding DNA: TGTGCCAGCAGCCAAGACCGGAGCGGGGTCTCCTACAATGAGCAGTTCTTC. It encodes CASSQDRSGVSYNEQFF.

This sequence joins TRBV6-5 and TRBJ2-7; D not certain. The CDR3 extends over 10 amino acids. The ends were cut back, 6 bases at V and 6 bases at J, with 6 bases in the middle. Germline CDR1 and CDR2: MNHEY and SVGAGI. The CDR3 nucleotides are TGTGCCAGCAGAACTACCGAGCAGTACTTC. The encoded protein is CASRTTEQYF.

V is TRBV4-1 and J is TRBJ2-7; D is possibly TRBD1 (5 bases). The CDR3 has 15 residues. Germline CDR1 reads MGHRA; CDR2 reads YSYEKL. V was shortened by 2 bases and J by 4 bases, with 15 bases between the two germline ends. For the CDR3, the DNA is TGCGCCAGCAGCCAATATACAGGCTCGTGGTACGAGCAGTACTTC. Protein product: CASSQYTGSWYEQYF.

The gene calls are TRBV3-1 (or the pseudogene TRBV3-2) and TRBJ2-1; 7 bases align to TRBD1. The CDR3 covers 16 residues. The V gene's germline CDR1 is LGHDT and CDR2 YNNKEL (reference sequence). Unmatched junction bases numbered 10, after V lost 0 bases and J lost 8 bases. CDR3 sequence: CASSQEEAQGVDEQFF. CDR3 DNA: TGTGCCAGCAGCCAAGAAGAAGCCCAGGGGGTGGATGAGCAGTTCTTC.

This clone was counted between two and nine times. This chain joins TRBV18 and TRBJ2-1; no reliable D call. Between the trimmed V and J ends, which lost 3 bases and 5 bases, there was a span of 8 bases. The germline V gene has CDR1 KGHSH and CDR2 LQKENI. This CDR3 has 13 amino acids. CDR3 nucleotide sequence: TGTGCCAGCTCACCGATACGCGACAATGAGCAGTTCTTC. This codes for CASSPIRDNEQFF.

The chain joins TRBV5-1 to TRBJ2-7; 7 bases match TRBD1. From germline, CDR1 is SGHRS and CDR2 YFSETQ. The CDR3 loop spans 15 amino acids. V gave up 0 bases and J gave up 2 bases; unmatched junction bases: 5. The CDR3 DNA is TGCGCCAGCAGCTTGGTAGGGGGACAGACCTACGAGCAGTACTTC. It is translated as CASSLVGGQTYEQYF.

Turning to this clone: The junction and the germline gene differ at one end; a read error may be behind it. This sequence joins TRBV2 and TRBJ1-2, with 7 bases that match TRBD1. Germline V gives CDR1 SNHLY, CDR2 FYNNEI. The CDR3 is made up of 13 amino acids. The CDR3 nucleotides are TGTGCCAGCAGCGAAGACAGGGTCTATGGCTACACCTTC. Protein sequence: CASSEDRVYGYTF.

V and J are TRBV7-6 and TRBJ2-3; 9 nucleotides agree with TRBD2. This CDR3 comprises 17 residues. Germline assignment: CDR1 SGHVS and CDR2 FNYEAQ. J gave up 2 bases and V 4 bases, and 10 bases lay outside the gene matches. CDR3: CASSSGLATTYTDTQYF. The CDR3 DNA follows: TGTGCCAGCAGCTCCGGACTAGCGACTACTTACACAGATACGCAGTATTTT.

CDR3 DNA sequence: TGTGCCAGCAGTTACTCGCCCGGGACAGGGGCTGGCTACACCTTC. Translated, it gives CASSYSPGTGAGYTF. The V gene is TRBV6-2 or TRBV6-3, the J gene TRBJ1-2; 10 bases are shared with TRBD1. The CDR3 has 15 residues. Germline V lookup: CDR1 MNHEY, CDR2 SVGEGT. Trimming at V came to 0 bases and at J to 7 bases, leaving 5 bases not matched to a gene.

V usage is TRBV13 and J usage is TRBJ1-1; D gene ambiguous. Germline CDR1 reads PRHDT; CDR2 reads FYEKMQ (reference sequence). Deletions cut 6 bases from V and 7 bases from J, with 12 bases between. The CDR3 runs 12 residues. The CDR3 DNA is TGTGCCAGCAGGTTGGGAGGTCTTGAAGCTTTCTTT. Translated: CASRLGGLEAFF.

The V call is TRBV11-3, the J call TRBJ2-2; TRBD2 agrees at 10 bases. From germline, CDR1 is SGHNT and CDR2 YENEEA. V was pared by 5 bases and J by 0 bases, with 3 bases of the junction left unmatched. The CDR3 length is 16 residues. The chain's CDR3 is CASSLLAGANTGELFF. CDR3 nucleotide sequence: TGTGCCAGCAGCCTCCTAGCGGGGGCGAACACCGGGGAGCTGTTTTTT.

The chain uses TRBV7-3 and TRBJ2-1, with D tentatively TRBD2 (5 bases). The CDR3 loop spans 15 amino acids. From germline, CDR1 is SGHTA and CDR2 FQGTGA. The germline V and J ends were trimmed by 5 bases and 2 bases, with 13 bases remaining between them. The DNA of the CDR3 is TGTGCCAGCAGCCGTTCTACGGGAACCTACAATGAGCAGTTCTTC. It translates to CASSRSTGTYNEQFF.

This clone has only a few counts. The V gene is TRBV13, the J gene TRBJ2-1, with 8 bases identical to TRBD1. The V segment lost 5 bases and the J segment 9 bases; nucleotides outside the gene matches: 15. Looked up from germline, CDR1 is PRHDT and CDR2 is FYEKMQ (reference sequence). CDR3 size: 16 residues. CDR3 protein: CASSPPPGQGLGEQFF. For the CDR3, the DNA is TGTGCCAGCAGCCCCCCTCCCGGACAGGGACTGGGTGAGCAGTTCTTC.